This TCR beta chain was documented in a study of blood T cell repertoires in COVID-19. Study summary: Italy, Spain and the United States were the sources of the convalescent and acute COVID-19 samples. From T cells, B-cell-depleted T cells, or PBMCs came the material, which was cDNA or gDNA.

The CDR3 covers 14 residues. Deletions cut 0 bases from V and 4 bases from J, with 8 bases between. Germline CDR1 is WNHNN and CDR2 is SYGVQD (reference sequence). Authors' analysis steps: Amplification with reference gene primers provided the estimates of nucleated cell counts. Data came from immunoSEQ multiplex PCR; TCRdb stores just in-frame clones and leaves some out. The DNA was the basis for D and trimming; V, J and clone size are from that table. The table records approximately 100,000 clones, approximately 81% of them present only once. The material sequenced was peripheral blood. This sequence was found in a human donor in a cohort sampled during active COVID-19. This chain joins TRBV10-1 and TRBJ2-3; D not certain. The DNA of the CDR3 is TGCGCCAGCAGTGAGTCAGAGGCCGCAGATACGCAGTATTTT. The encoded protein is CASSESEAADTQYF.